This T cell receptor (beta chain) was sequenced for a study of tumor-infiltrating lymphocytes in localized non-small cell lung cancer. About the research overall: Some samples were collected after neoadjuvant chemotherapy; smokers, never-smokers and several histologies were included.

To note about this clone: Its antigen is currently unknown.

Germline CDR1 and CDR2: SGDLS and YYNGEE. V lost 2 bases to trimming and J lost 8 bases, with 13 bases between them. The CDR3 has 13 residues. Libraries were prepared by immunoSEQ multiplex PCR; TCRdb keeps only in-frame clonotypes and omits some of them. The data contain around 6,200 clones, over 55% of them seen just once; the ten biggest clones take up roughly an eighth. Study-level results: Tumors had more T cell infiltration than uninvolved lung, per TCRbeta sequencing and CD3 counts. No T-cell fraction difference was seen between IM1 and IM2 tumors. Different pieces of the same tissue were used for each assay.

The receptor's source is a human donor with non-small cell lung cancer. Material for sequencing was lung tumor tissue. The V gene is TRBV9, the J gene TRBJ1-2; weak D call: TRBD1 (5 bases). The CDR3 here is CASSVVSGLGYTF. The CDR3 nucleotides are TGTGCCAGCAGCGTTGTGTCAGGGCTAGGCTACACCTTC.